This is a list of T cell receptor beta chains from one sample in a study of T cell responses to AZD1222 COVID-19 vaccine. Sequencing was performed with immunoSEQ multiplex PCR; in TCRdb, only in-frame clones are kept and a portion is missing. Altogether 200,000 to 250,000 clones are present, just over 90% being singletons, with the ten largest covering around 1%. The material sequenced was peripheral blood, taken on day 0 of MenACWY control vaccination. These receptor sequences come from an adult in good health. Each CDR3 is given with its conserved first and last residue.

TRBV18 | CASSPSTGHNQPQHF
TRBV5-1 | CASSLGGLGGDGDTQYF
TRBV7-2 | CASSFTTGINEKLFF
TRBV5-1 | CASSWGQSYEQYF
TRBV20-1 | CSARVWAEAFF
TRBV5-6 | CASSSRRRGGNQPQHF
TRBV7-2 | CASSLGIQGRVKLFF
TRBV14 | CASSEGQGNEKLFF
TRBV27 | CASSWTGHNSPLHF
TRBV13 | CASSLMGTGGVLRSYNSPLHF
TRBV9 | CASSVGVNTDTQYF
TRBV5-1 | CASSRGLAGVYNEQFF
TRBV19 | CASRLGGRIHTGELFF
TRBV18 | CASSPSNRGETQYF
TRBV4-1 | CASSQEGPISLKGPLNYTF
TRBV19 | CASSKDRGSEAFF
TRBV7-2 | CASSSETRRETQYF
TRBV10-3 | CAISILAGDNEQFF
TRBV7-2 | CASTRRGGTEAFF
TRBV7-2 | CASSDRANYGYTF
TRBV6-5 | CASQEGNSNQPQHF
TRBV24-1 | CATSDPGPYQETQYF
TRBV6-1 | CASSESRGVRPQHF
TRBV6-5 | CASSDSRQYQPQHF
TRBV19 | CASSPPDLRARTQYF
TRBV6-1 | CASGEEINSPLHF
TRBV9 | CASSVGGNSGNTIYF
TRBV27 | CASSSRISYGYTF
TRBV29-1 | CSGSQGINQPQHF
TRBV6-6 | CASSYMTGGTEAFF
TRBV19 | CASSIMGNTEAFF
TRBV27 | CASISGGPGNEQFF
TRBV7-8 | CASSLGAGGPYEQYF
TRBV19 | CASSMTGVSYEQYF
TRBV4-1 | CASSQVGQGMGLKGYTF
TRBV28 | CASSSIRELDYGYTF
TRBV6-6 | CASSSRRGYEKLFF
TRBV28 | CASSWSPRGNQPQHF
TRBV6-5 | CASSIPGGGETQYF
TRBV5-1 | CASSPQGPSSGNTIYF
TRBV5-4 | CASSLAETQYF
TRBV30 | CAWSVSSYFTGKGDTIYF
TRBV10-3 | CAISWGAEAFF
TRBV7-9 | CASSSARQLNQPQHF
TRBV15 | CATSRVAGTGTEKLFF
TRBV3-1/TRBV3-2 | CASSISGFEAFF
TRBV7-9 | CASSAYRGPESGANVLTF
TRBV18 | CAVEEVSRTDTQYF
TRBV11-2 | CACSAGQGDSPLHF
TRBV7-6 | CASSLAHRGGGADTQYF
TRBV16 | CASSPTRGLSAEAFF
TRBV5-1 | CASRFLGARAEAFF
TRBV27 | CASSFYEGRAEAFF
TRBV3-1/TRBV3-2 | CASSQGYGYTF
TRBV6-5 | CASRPGTGIEKLFF